This record concerns one TCR beta chain sequence. Its antigen is currently unknown. The data stem from a study of T cell clonotyping in hematopoietic cell transplantation. This CDR3 has 18 residues. V lost 2 bases to trimming and J lost 5 bases, with 22 bases between them. Germline-derived CDR1 and CDR2 are SGHRS and YFSETQ. Overall study findings and caveats: Pathologically expanded recipient clonotypes increased progressively from day 30 to day 180 as diversity fell. At the given depth, recipient repertoires were over 95% de novo clonotypes. Graft donor and pretransplant recipient Inverse Simpson Index values predicted broader posttransplant TCR diversity.

Repertoires were generated with immunoSEQ multiplex PCR, while TCRdb's copy carries only in-frame clones and drops some. The sample lists more than 6,500 clones; roughly 94% were seen once. The V gene is TRBV5-1, the J gene TRBJ2-2; D remains unclear. The source was peripheral blood mononuclear cells, collected 30 days after allogeneic stem cell transplant. This clonotype was obtained from a male patient aged 55 to 70 who had an allogeneic stem cell transplant from an unrelated donor, so T cells may come from the graft donor. Some clones in this sample may be carry-over from other donors' samples. CDR3 protein: CASSFGTLRLLGTGELFF. CDR3 bases: TGCGCCAGCAGCTTCGGCACGCTTAGGCTTTTGGGAACCGGGGAGCTGTTTTTT.